The source of this T cell receptor (beta chain) is a study of response to subunit inactivated influenza vaccine. Germline V gene sequence: CDR1 SGHAT, CDR2 FQDESV (reference sequence). The V and J ends lost 1 base and 4 bases, in that order; junction bases with no gene match: 16. This CDR3 comprises 19 residues. TCRdb reprocessed the RT-PCR reads with MiXCR, giving one entry per CDR3 protein. Among 750,000 to 850,000 distinct CDR3 sequences listed, less than 20% were seen once. This chain joins TRBV11-1 and TRBJ2-5; 9 positions match TRBD2. The receptor comes from a man aged 45-65 years who received an inactivated influenza vaccine. The sequencing here drew on PBMCs from blood, taken 5 days after vaccination. CDR3 nucleotides: TGTGCCAGCAGCTTAGGAGGACTAATAGCGGGAGAAGTCAGAGAGACCCAGTACTTC. Protein product: CASSLGGLIAGEVRETQYF.